This T cell receptor (beta chain) was sequenced during a study of control samples from healthy donors and cancer patients. The assay was immunoSEQ multiplex PCR, and TCRdb's table has in-frame clones only and misses some. Among roughly 43,000 clones listed, roughly 86% were seen once. There are 16 residues in the CDR3. Germline CDR1 GTSNPN, CDR2 SVGIG (reference sequence). With V trimmed by 4 bases and J by 6 bases, 14 bases remained unmatched. The sample holds a few counts of this clone. Sequenced: PBMCs. This sequence originates from a woman aged 55-70 years with lung cancer. J is TRBJ1-5 and V is TRBV30; 8 bases map to TRBD1. This CDR3 reads CAWTNQGATGAQPQHF. In DNA, the CDR3 is TGTGCCTGGACCAACCAGGGGGCCACAGGGGCTCAGCCCCAGCATTTT.